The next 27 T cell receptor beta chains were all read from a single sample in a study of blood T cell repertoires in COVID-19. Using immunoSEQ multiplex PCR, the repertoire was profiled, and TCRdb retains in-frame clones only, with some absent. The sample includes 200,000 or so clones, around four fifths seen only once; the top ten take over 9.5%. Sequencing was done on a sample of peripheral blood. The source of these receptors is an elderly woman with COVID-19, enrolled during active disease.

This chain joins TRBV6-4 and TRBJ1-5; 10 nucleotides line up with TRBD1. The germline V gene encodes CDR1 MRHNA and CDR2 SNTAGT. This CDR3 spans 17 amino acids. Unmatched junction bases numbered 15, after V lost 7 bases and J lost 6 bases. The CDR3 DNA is TGTGCCAGCATCCTGAAGACAGGGGGCATGTCTGGTCAGCCCCAGCATTTT. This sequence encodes CASILKTGGMSGQPQHF.

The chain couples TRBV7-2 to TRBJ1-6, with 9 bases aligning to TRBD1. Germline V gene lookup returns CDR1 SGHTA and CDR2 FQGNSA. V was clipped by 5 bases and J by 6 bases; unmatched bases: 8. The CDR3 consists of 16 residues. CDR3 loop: CASSKEQGASNSPLHF. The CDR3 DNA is TGTGCCAGCAGCAAAGAACAGGGGGCAAGTAATTCACCCCTCCACTTT.

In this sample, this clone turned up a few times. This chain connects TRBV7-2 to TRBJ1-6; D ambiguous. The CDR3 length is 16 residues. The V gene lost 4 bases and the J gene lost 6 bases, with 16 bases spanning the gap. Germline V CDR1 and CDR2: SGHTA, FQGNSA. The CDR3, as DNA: TGTGCCAGCAGCTCTGCGGCCCCTGCGGGTAATTCACCCCTCCACTTT. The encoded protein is CASSSAAPAGNSPLHF.

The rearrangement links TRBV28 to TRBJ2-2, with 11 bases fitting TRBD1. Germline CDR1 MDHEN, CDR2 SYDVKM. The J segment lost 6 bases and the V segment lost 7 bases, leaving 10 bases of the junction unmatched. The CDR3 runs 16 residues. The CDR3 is CASNSAGTGGAGELFF. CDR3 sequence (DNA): TGTGCCAGCAATTCGGCCGGGACAGGGGGGGCCGGGGAGCTGTTTTTT.

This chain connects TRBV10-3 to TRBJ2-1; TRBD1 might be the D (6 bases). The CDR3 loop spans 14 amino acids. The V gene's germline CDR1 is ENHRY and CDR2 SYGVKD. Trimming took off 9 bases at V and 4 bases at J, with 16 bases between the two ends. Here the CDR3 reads CAIKAQGTYNEQFF. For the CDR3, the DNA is TGTGCCATAAAGGCCCAGGGGACGTACAATGAGCAGTTCTTC.

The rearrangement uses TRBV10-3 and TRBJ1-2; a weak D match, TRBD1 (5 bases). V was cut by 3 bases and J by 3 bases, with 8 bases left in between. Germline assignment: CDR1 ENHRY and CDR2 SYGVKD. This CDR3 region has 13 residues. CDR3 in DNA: TGTGCCATCAGTGAACCCAGGGACTATGGCTACACCTTC. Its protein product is CAISEPRDYGYTF.

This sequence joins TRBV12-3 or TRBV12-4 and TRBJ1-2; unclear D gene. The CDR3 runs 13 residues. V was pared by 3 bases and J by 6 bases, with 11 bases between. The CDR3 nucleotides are TGTGCCAGCAGTTTTGGGTGGAGTAATGGCTACACCTTC. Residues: CASSFGWSNGYTF.

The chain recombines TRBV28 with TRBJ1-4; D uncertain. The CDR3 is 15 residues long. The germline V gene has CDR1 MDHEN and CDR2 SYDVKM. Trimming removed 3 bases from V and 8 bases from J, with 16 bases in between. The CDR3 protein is CASSFKSASGEKLFF. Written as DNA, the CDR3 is TGTGCCAGCAGTTTTAAATCGGCCTCCGGGGAAAAACTGTTTTTT.

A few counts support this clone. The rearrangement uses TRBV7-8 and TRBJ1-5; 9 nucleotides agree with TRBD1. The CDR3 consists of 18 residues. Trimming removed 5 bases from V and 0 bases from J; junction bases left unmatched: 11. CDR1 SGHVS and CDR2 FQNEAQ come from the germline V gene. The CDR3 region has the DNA TGTGCCAGCAGCCTTCGACCGGGACAGGGAGATAGCAATCAGCCCCAGCATTTT. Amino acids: CASSLRPGQGDSNQPQHF.

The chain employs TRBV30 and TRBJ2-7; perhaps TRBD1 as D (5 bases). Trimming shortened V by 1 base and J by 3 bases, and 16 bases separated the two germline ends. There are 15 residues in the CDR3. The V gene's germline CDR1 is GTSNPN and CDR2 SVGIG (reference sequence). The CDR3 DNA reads TGTGCCTGGAGTGGAGGTGCAGGGCGTAGCTACGAGCAGTACTTC. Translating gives CAWSGGAGRSYEQYF.

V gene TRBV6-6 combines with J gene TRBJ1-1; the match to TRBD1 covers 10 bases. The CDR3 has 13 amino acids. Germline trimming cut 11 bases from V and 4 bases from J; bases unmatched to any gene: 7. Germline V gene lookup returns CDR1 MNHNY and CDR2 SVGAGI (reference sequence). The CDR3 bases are TGTGCCGCCAGACAGGGGGCCGCCACTGAAGCTTTCTTT. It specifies CAARQGAATEAFF.

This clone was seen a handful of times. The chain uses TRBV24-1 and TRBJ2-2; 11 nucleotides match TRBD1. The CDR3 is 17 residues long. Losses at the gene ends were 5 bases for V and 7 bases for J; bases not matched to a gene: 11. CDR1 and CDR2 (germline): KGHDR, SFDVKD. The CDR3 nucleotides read TGTGCCACCAGTGGTCCTTTGGCGGGACAGGGGGACGGGGAGCTGTTTTTT. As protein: CATSGPLAGQGDGELFF.

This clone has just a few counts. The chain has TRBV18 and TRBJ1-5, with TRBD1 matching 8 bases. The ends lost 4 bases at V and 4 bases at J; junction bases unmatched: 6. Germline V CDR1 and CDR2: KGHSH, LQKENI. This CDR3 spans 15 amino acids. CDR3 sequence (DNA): TGTGCCAGCTCACTAGGACAGGGCCAAAATCAGCCCCAGCATTTT. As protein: CASSLGQGQNQPQHF.

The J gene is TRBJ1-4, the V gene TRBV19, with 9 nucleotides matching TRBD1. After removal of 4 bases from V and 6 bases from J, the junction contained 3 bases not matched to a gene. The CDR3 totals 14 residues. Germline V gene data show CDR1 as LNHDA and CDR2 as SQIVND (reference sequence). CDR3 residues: CASSTGTGHEKLFF. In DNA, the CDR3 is TGTGCCAGTAGTACCGGGACAGGGCATGAAAAACTGTTTTTT.

The DNA for the CDR3 is TGTGCCAGCAGTTACGGACAGCCAAATAGCAATCAGCCCCAGCATTTT. This codes for CASSYGQPNSNQPQHF. The J gene is TRBJ1-5, the V gene TRBV6-6, with D perhaps matching TRBD1 (6 bases). The germline V gene has CDR1 MNHNY and CDR2 SVGAGI (reference sequence). V shed 2 bases and J shed 0 bases, with 11 bases lying between them. The CDR3 sequence is 16 residues long.

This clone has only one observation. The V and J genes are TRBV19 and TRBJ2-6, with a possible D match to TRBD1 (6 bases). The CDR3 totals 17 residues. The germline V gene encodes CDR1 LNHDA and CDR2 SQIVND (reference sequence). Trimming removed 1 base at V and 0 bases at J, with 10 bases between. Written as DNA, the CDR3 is TGTGCCAGTAGTATAGCAAAGGGGGTCTCTGGGGCCAACGTCCTGACTTTC. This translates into CASSIAKGVSGANVLTF.

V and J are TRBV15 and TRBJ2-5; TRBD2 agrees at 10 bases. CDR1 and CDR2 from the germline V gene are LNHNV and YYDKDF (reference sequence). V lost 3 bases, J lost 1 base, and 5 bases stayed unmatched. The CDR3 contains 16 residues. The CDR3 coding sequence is TGTGCCACCAGCAGGGTTCCTAGCGGGGGCCAAGAGACCCAGTACTTC. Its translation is CATSRVPSGGQETQYF.

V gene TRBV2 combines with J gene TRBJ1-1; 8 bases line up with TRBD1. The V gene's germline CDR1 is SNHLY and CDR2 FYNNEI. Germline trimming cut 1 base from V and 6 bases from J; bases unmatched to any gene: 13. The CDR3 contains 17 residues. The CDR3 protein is CASSEGGLGRGLAEAFF. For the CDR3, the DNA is TGTGCCAGCAGTGAAGGCGGGTTAGGCAGGGGGCTCGCTGAAGCTTTCTTT.

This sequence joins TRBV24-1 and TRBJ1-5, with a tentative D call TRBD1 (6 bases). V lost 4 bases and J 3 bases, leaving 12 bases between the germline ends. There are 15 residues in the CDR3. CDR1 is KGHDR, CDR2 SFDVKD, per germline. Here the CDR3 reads CATSDPGTPNQPQHF. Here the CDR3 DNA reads TGTGCCACCAGTGACCCCGGGACACCCAATCAGCCCCAGCATTTT.

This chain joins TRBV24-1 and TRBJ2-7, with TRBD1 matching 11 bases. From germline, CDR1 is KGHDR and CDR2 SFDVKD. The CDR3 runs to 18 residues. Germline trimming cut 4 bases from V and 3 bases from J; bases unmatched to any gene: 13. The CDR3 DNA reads TGTGCCACCAGTGACGGAGGCGGGACAGGGGGGTCTTTCTACGAGCAGTACTTC. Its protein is CATSDGGGTGGSFYEQYF.

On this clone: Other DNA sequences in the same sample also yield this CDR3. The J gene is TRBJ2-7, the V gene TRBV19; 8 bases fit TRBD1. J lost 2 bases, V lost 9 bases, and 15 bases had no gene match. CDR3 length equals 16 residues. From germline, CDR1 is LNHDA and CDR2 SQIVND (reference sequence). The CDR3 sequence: CASRQQPGTGTYEQYF. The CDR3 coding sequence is TGTGCCAGCCGCCAACAGCCCGGGACAGGAACCTACGAGCAGTACTTC.

CDR3 loop: CASSLRVSHEQYF. The CDR3 DNA follows: TGTGCCAGCAGCCTCCGCGTTTCCCACGAGCAGTACTTC. The chain has TRBV5-6 and TRBJ2-7; the D is unclear. The CDR3 runs 13 residues. The V gene's germline CDR1 is SGHDT and CDR2 YYEEEE. Deletions cut 4 bases from V and 5 bases from J, with 13 bases between.

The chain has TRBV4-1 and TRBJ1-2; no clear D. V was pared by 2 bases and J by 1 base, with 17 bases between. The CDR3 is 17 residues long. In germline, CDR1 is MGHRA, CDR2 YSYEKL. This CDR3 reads CASSQSYPPRSNYGYTF. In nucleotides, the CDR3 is TGCGCCAGCAGCCAATCATACCCCCCGCGGAGTAACTATGGCTACACCTTC.

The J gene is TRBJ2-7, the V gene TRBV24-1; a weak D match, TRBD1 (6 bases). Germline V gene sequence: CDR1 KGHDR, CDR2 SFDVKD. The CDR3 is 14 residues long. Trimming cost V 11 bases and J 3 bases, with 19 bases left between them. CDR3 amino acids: CAIKGDRLGYEQYV. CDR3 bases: TGTGCCATCAAGGGCGACAGGTTAGGCTACGAGCAGTACGTC.

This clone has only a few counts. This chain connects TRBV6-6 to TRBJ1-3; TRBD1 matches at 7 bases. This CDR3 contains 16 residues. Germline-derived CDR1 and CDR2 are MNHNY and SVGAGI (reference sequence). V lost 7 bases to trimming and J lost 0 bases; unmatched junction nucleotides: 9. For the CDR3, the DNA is TGTGCCAGCAACAGACAGGGCGGGTTCTCTGGAAACACCATATATTTT. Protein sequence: CASNRQGGFSGNTIYF.

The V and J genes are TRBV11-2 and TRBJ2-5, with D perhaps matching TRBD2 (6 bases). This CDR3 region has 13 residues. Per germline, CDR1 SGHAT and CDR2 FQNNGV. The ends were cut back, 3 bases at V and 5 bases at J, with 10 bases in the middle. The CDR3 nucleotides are TGTGCCAGCAGCTTGGAGGGGTATGAGACCCAGTACTTC. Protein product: CASSLEGYETQYF.

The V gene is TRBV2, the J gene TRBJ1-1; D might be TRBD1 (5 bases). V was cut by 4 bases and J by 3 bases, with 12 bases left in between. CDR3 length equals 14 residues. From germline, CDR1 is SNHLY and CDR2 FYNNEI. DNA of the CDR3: TGTGCCAGCAGTGCAGTCAGGGTATACACTGAAGCTTTCTTT. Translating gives CASSAVRVYTEAFF.